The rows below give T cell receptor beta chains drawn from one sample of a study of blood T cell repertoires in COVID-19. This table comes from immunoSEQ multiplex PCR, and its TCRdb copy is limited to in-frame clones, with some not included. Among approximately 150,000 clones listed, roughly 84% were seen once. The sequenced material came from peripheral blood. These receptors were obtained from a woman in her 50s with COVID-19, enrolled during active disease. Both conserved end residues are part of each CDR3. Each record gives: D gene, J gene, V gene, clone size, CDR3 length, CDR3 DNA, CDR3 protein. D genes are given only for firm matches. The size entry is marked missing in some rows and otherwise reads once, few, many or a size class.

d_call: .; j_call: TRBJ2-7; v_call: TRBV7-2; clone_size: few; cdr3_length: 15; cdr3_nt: TGTGCCAGCAGCGTCCCCGGGACTGGCTCCTACGAGCAGTACTTC; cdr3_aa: CASSVPGTGSYEQYF
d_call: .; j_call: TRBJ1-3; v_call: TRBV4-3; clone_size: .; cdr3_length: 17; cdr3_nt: TGCGCCAGCAGCCAATCGTCGGGATGGTGGACTGGAAACACCATATATTTT; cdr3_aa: CASSQSSGWWTGNTIYF
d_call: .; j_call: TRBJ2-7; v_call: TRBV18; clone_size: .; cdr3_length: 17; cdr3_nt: TGTGCCAGCTCACCGCCATTTCGCGGGGATATGGACAACGAGCAGTACTTC; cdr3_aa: CASSPPFRGDMDNEQYF
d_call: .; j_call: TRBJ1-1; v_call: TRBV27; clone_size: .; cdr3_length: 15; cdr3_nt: TGTGCCAGCAGTCAGGATACAGGGTATGACACTGAAGCTTTCTTT; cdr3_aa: CASSQDTGYDTEAFF
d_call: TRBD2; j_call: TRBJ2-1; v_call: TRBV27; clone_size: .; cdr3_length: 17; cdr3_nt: TGTGCCAGCAGTTCTCCCCGTACTAGCGGGGACTACGATGAGCAGTTCTTC; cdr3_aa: CASSSPRTSGDYDEQFF
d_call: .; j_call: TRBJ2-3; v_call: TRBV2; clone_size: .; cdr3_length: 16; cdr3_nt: TGTGCCAGCAGTGTGGTAGTGGGCGGGACCACAGATACGCAGTATTTT; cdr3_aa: CASSVVVGGTTDTQYF
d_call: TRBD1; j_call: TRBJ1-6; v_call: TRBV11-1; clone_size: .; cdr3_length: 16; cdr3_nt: TGTGCCAGCAGCCCAGGGGGATGGTCCTATAATTCACCCCTCCACTTT; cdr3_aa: CASSPGGWSYNSPLHF
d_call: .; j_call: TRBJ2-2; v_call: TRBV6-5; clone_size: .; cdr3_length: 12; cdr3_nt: TGTGCCAGCTCTCACCGGACCGGGGAGCTGTTTTTT; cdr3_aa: CASSHRTGELFF
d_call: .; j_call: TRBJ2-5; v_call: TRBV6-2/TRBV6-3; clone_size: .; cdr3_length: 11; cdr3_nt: TGTGCCAGCAGTTACTCGGAGAGCCAGTACTTC; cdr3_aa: CASSYSESQYF
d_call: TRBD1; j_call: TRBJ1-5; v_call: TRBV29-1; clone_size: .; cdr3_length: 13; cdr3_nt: TGCAGCGTTGTAACAGGGGGCGGTCAGCCCCAGCATTTT; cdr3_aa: CSVVTGGGQPQHF
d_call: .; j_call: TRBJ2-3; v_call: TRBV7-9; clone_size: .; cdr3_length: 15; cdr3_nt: TGTGCCAGCAGCTTCACGGCGGGGACCACAGATACGCAGTATTTT; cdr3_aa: CASSFTAGTTDTQYF
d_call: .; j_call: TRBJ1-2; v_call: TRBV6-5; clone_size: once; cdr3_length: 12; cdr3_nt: TGTGCCAGCACCGAGGGAGGGGGAGGCTACACCTTC; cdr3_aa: CASTEGGGGYTF
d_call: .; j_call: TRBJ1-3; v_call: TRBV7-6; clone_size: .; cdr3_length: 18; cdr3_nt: TGTGCCAGCAGCTCTACCCCTCCGGGACAAAACTCTGGAAACACCATATATTTT; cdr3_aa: CASSSTPPGQNSGNTIYF
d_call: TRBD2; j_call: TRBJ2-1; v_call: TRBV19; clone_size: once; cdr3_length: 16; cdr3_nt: TGTGCCAGTAGTAGTCGGAGCGGGGGGCGCTACAATGAGCAGTTCTTC; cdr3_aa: CASSSRSGGRYNEQFF
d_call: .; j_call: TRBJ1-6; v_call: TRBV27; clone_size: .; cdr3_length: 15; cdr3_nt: TGTGCCAGCAGTTTAGGGAGCTCCTATAATTCACCCCTCCACTTT; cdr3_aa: CASSLGSSYNSPLHF
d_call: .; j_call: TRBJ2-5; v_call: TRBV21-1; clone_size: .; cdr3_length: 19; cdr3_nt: TGTGCCAGCAGCAAAGTTGGTCTAGCGGGGGGAACAAACCTAGAGACCCAGTACTTC; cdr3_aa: CASSKVGLAGGTNLETQYF
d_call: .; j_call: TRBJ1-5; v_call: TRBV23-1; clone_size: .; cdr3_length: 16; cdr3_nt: TGCGCCAGCAGTCAATGCCATTTGTTGGGGGGTCAGCCCCAGCATTTT; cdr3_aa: CASSQCHLLGGQPQHF
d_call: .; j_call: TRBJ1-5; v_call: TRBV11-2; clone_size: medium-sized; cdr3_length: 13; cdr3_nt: TGTGCCAGCAGCCGACAGGTGGGCCAGCCCCAGCATTTT; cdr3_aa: CASSRQVGQPQHF
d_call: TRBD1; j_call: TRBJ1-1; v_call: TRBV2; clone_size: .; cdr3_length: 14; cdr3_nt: TGTGCCAGCAGTAAGGGCAGGGGGGACACTGAAGCTTTCTTT; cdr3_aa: CASSKGRGDTEAFF
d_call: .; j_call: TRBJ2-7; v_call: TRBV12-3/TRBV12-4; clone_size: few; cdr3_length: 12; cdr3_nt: TGTGCCAGCAGTTTGACAGGGAGGGAGCAGTACTTC; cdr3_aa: CASSLTGREQYF
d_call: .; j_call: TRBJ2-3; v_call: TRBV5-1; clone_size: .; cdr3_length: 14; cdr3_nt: TGCGCCAGCAGCTTGGCGGGTGAGATAGATACGCAGTATTTT; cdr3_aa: CASSLAGEIDTQYF
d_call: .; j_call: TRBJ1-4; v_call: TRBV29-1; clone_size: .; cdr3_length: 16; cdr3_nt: TGCAGCGTTGACGACCCCAGAGAGGGTAGGTCGGAAAAACTGTTTTTT; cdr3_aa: CSVDDPREGRSEKLFF
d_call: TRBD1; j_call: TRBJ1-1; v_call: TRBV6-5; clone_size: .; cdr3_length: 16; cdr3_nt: TGTGCCAGCAGTTACTCGTGGGGACAGATGAACACTGAAGCTTTCTTT; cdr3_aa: CASSYSWGQMNTEAFF
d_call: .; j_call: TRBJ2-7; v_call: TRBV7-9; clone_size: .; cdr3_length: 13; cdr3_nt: TGTGCCAGCAGCTGGGGACTGAGAGACGAGCAGTACTTC; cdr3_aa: CASSWGLRDEQYF
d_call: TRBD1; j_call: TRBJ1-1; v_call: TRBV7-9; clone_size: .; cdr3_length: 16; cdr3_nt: TGTGCCAGCAGCCCCCAAGGGGGCAGGGCGAACACTGAAGCTTTCTTT; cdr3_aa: CASSPQGGRANTEAFF
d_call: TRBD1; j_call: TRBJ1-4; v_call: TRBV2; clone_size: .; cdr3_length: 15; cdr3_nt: TGTGCCAGCAGACGACAGGGGTACACTAATGAAAAACTGTTTTTT; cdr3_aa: CASRRQGYTNEKLFF
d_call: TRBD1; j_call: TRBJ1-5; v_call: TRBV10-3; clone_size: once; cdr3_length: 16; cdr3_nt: TGTGCCATTAAGGGGGACGGACAGGGGCAGGGTCAGCCCCAGCATTTT; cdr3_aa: CAIKGDGQGQGQPQHF
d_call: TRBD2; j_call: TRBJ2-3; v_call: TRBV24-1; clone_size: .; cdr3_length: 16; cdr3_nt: TGTGCCACCAGTGAGACTAGCGGGGGGGCGGGAGATACGCAGTATTTT; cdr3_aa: CATSETSGGAGDTQYF
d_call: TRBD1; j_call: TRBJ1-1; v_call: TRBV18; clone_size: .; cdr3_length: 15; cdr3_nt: TGTGCCAGCTCACCCCCGACAGGGCTGGGCACTGAAGCTTTCTTT; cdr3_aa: CASSPPTGLGTEAFF
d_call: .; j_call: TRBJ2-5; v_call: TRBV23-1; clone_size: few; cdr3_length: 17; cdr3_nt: TGCGCCAGCACCCAATTGGGGATTCGGGGGTGCAAAGAGACCCAGTACTTC; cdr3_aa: CASTQLGIRGCKETQYF
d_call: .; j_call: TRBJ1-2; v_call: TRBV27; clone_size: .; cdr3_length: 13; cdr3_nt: TGTGCCGCTCGGGGGGTAGGGGGGTTTGGCTACACCTTC; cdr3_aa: CAARGVGGFGYTF
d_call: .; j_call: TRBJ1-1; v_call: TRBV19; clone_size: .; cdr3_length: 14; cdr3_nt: TGTGCCAGTAGTATCGGGGGGCGGAACACTGAAGCTTTCTTT; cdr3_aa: CASSIGGRNTEAFF
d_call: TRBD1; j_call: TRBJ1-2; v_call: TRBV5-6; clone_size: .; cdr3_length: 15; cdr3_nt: TGTGCCAGCAGCCCCCAGACAGGGTGGAGCTATGGCTACACCTTC; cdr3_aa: CASSPQTGWSYGYTF
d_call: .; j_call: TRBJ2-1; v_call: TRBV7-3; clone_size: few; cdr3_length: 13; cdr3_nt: TGTGCCAGCAGCTTAAACAATTACAATGAGCAGTTCTTC; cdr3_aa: CASSLNNYNEQFF
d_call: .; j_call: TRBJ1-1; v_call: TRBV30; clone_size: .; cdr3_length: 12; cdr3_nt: TGTGCCTGGAGTGGCGAGGCCACTGAAGCTTTCTTT; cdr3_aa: CAWSGEATEAFF
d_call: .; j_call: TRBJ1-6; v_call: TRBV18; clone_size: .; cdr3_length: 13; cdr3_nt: TGTGCCAGCTCACCACTAGCCGATTCACCCCTCCACTTT; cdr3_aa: CASSPLADSPLHF
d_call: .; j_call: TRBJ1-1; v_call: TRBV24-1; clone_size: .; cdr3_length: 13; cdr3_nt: TGTGCCACCAGTGCAGGGGCGCATACTGAAGCTTTCTTT; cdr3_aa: CATSAGAHTEAFF
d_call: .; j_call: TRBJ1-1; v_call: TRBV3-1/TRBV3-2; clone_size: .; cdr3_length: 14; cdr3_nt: TGTGCCAGCAGCCAAGGGTGGGGGGGGACTGAAGCTTTCTTT; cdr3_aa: CASSQGWGGTEAFF
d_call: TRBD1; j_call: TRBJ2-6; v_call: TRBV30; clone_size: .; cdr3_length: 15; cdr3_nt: TGTGCCCAAACTACAGGGGGCGCTGGGGCCAACGTCCTGACTTTC; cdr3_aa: CAQTTGGAGANVLTF
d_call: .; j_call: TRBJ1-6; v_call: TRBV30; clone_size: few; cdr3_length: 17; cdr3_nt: TGTGCCTGGAGTGTACGGGGTCAGAGCTCCTATAATTCACCCCTCCACTTT; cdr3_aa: CAWSVRGQSSYNSPLHF
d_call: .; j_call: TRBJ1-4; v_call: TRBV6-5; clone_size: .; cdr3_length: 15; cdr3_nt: TGTGCCAGCAGATTGGCGGGGGGGGTAAATGAAAAACTGTTTTTT; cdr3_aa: CASRLAGGVNEKLFF
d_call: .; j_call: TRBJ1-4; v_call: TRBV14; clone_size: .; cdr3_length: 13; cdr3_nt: TGTGCCAGCAGCAGTTTGGCCCGAAGAAAACTGTTTTTT; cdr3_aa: CASSSLARRKLFF
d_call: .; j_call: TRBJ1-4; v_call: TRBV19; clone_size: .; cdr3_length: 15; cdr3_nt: TGTGCCAGTAGTATGCGGCCAGCAACTAATGAAAAACTGTTTTTT; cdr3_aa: CASSMRPATNEKLFF
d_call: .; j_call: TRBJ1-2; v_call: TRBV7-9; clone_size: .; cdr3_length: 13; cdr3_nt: TGTGCCAGCAGCCCCGACGGAGTCTATGGCTACACCTTC; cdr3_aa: CASSPDGVYGYTF
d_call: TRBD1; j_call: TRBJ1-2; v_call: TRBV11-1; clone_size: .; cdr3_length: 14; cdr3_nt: TGTGCCAGCAGCTCAAACGGACAGGGGGATGGCTACACCTTC; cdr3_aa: CASSSNGQGDGYTF
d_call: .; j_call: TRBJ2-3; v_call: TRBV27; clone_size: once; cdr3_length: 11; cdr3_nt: TGTGCCACCCACGGGGGAGATACGCAGTATTTT; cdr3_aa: CATHGGDTQYF
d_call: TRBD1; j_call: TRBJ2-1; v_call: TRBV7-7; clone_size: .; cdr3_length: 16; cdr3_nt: TGTGCCAGCAGCCCCAGCGGACAGGGCCCCTACAATGAGCAGTTCTTC; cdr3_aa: CASSPSGQGPYNEQFF
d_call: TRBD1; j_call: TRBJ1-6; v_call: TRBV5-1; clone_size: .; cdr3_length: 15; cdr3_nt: TGCGCCAGCAGCTTGGCTGGACAGGGGAATTCACCCCTCCACTTT; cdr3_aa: CASSLAGQGNSPLHF
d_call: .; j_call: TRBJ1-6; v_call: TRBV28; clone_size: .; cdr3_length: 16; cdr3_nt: TGTGCCAGCAGTTTATCGGGGGGGCAGGGCACTTCACCCCTCCACTTT; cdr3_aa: CASSLSGGQGTSPLHF
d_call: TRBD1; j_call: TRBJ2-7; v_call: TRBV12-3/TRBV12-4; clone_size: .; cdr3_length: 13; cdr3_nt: TGTGCCAGCAGCCAAATACAGGGGTACGAGCAGTACTTC; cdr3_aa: CASSQIQGYEQYF
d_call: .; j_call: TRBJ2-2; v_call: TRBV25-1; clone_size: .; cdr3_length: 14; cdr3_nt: TGTGCCAGCATTAAACAGGGCCACACCGGGGAGCTGTTTTTT; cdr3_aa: CASIKQGHTGELFF
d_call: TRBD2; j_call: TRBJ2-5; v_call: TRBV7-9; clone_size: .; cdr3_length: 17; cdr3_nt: TGTGCCAGCAGCAGCCGTTGGGCTAGCGGGGCCCAAGAGACCCAGTACTTC; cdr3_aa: CASSSRWASGAQETQYF
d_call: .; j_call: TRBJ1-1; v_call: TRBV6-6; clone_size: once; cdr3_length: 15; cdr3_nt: TGTGCCAGCAGTTACCGGCAGGGAGGGAACACTGAAGCTTTCTTT; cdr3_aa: CASSYRQGGNTEAFF